The 7 T cell receptor beta chains given below trace back to one sample, sequenced in a study of control samples from healthy donors and cancer patients. TCRdb's table, derived via immunoSEQ multiplex PCR, lists solely in-frame clones and lacks some. This sample's clone table lists fewer than 200,000 clones. Sequenced input: blood. The receptor source for this set is a woman aged 25 to 39 in good health.

The chain carries TRBV4-3 and TRBJ1-1; D gene ambiguous. In germline, CDR1 is LGHNA, CDR2 YSLEER. Trimming shortened V by 0 bases and J by 6 bases, and 11 bases separated the two germline ends. The CDR3 sequence is 14 residues long. The CDR3 DNA reads TGCGCCAGCAGCCAAGAGAACGGGTCGCCTGAAGCTTTCTTT. This gives the protein CASSQENGSPEAFF.

The chain combines TRBV19 with TRBJ1-1; weak D call: TRBD1 (5 bases). The CDR3 runs 14 residues. Trimming cost V 7 bases and J 4 bases, with 16 bases left between them. Looked up from germline, CDR1 is LNHDA and CDR2 is SQIVND (reference sequence). CDR3 sequence: CASMRGWDITEAFF. The CDR3 DNA is TGTGCCAGTATGAGGGGATGGGATATCACTGAAGCTTTCTTT.

The chain carries TRBV12-3 or TRBV12-4 and TRBJ1-6; TRBD1 might be the D (5 bases). Trimming left V 7 bases short and J 7 bases short, with 11 bases between. The CDR3 is 13 residues long. The CDR3 reads CASKWQGNSPLHF. The CDR3 bases are TGTGCCAGCAAGTGGCAGGGCAATTCACCCCTCCACTTT.

This chain joins TRBV3-1 (or the pseudogene TRBV3-2) and TRBJ2-5; no clear D gene. The CDR3 totals 13 residues. Trimming took off 0 bases at V and 5 bases at J, with 7 bases between the two ends. Germline V gives CDR1 LGHDT, CDR2 YNNKEL (reference sequence). The DNA of the CDR3 is TGTGCCAGCAGCCAAGAGCCAGTGGAGACCCAGTACTTC. This encodes CASSQEPVETQYF.

The CDR3 bases are TGTGCCAGCAGCAAGCGAGCTCTGCCCCAGCATTTT. Encoded protein: CASSKRALPQHF. The chain employs TRBV5-8 and TRBJ1-5; D ambiguous. Germline V gene sequence: CDR1 SGHTS, CDR2 YDEGEE. Trimming pared 4 bases from V and 9 bases from J, leaving 11 bases between. There are 12 residues in the CDR3.

This chain links TRBV28 with TRBJ2-3; tentative D call: TRBD2 (6 bases). Germline V gene lookup returns CDR1 MDHEN and CDR2 SYDVKM. V gave up 5 bases and J gave up 4 bases, with 13 bases separating them. The CDR3 has 14 residues. The CDR3 DNA reads as TGTGCCAGCAGTCCCGCGGGGTTAGCAGATACGCAGTATTTT. Its protein product is CASSPAGLADTQYF.

This sequence joins TRBV28 and TRBJ2-7, with 9 bases lining up with TRBD2. There are 14 residues in the CDR3. V dropped 7 bases and J dropped 3; count of bases not matched to a gene: 7. Per the germline V gene, CDR1 is MDHEN and CDR2 is SYDVKM. The CDR3 protein is CASTSGTSLYEQYF. The CDR3 DNA reads TGTGCCAGCACCTCCGGGACTAGCCTCTACGAGCAGTACTTC.